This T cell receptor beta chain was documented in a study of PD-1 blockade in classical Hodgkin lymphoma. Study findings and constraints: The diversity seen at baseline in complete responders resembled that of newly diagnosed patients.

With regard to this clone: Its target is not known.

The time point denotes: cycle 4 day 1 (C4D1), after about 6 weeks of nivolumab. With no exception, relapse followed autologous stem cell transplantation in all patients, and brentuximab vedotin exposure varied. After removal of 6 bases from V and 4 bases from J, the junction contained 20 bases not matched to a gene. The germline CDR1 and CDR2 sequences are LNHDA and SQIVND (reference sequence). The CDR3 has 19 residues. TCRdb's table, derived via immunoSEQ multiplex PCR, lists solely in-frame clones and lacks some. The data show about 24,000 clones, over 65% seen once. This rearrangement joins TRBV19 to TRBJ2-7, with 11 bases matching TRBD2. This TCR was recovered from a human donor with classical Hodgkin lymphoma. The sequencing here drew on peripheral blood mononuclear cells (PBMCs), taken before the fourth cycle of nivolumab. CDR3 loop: CASSNTTSGTRPFRYEQYF. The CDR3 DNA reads TGTGCCAGTAGCAATACGACTAGCGGGACCCGTCCCTTTCGATACGAGCAGTACTTC. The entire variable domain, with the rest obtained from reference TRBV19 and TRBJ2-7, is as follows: DGGITQSPKYLFRKEGQNVTLSCEQNLNHDAMYWYRQDPGQGLRLIYYSQIVNDFQKGDIAEGYSVSREKKESFPLTVTSAQKNPTAFYLCASSNTTSGTRPFRYEQYFGPGTRLTVT.